This T cell receptor beta chain was sequenced for a study of OX40 agonist ivuxolimab in advanced cancers. Study-level background: Ivuxolimab, an antibody that agonizes OX40 (CD134), was administered to the patients.

Germline V gene sequence: CDR1 SGHTA, CDR2 FQGNSA. The CDR3 has 16 residues. The ends lost 2 bases at V and 6 bases at J; junction bases unmatched: 7. As for this clone: Its antigen is not known.

Blood was sampled at baseline, cycle 4 day 1, and cycle 7 day 1. Profiling relied on immunoSEQ multiplex PCR, and the TCRdb table lists in-frame clones only, not all of them. The data contain more than 65,000 clones, nearly 90% of them singletons. Broader study findings: Dosing at 0.1 to 3.0 mg/kg was accompanied by clonal expansion of CD4+ and CD8+ blood T cells by week 6. On average, CD8+ T cells showed a greater number of expanded clones than CD4+.

The V and J genes are TRBV7-2 and TRBJ1-2, with TRBD1 matching 12 bases. This receptor was obtained from an adult with an advanced solid tumor such as melanoma, head and neck, liver or kidney cancer. Here the sequenced sample was CD4+ or CD8+ T cells sorted from blood, taken in a trial of the OX40 agonist ivuxolimab. CDR3 in DNA: TGTGCCAGCAGCTTAAGGGACAGGGGGCGACGCCATGGCTACACCTTC. As protein: CASSLRDRGRRHGYTF.